This T cell receptor (beta chain) was captured in a study of tumor-infiltrating lymphocytes in primary liver carcinoma. The CDR3 is 14 residues long. CDR1 is SGHAT, CDR2 FQNNGV, per germline. The V and J ends lost 5 bases and 7 bases respectively, with 16 bases between them. Taking 20-30 mg of unsorted bulk tissue, the authors co-extracted RNA and DNA. Subjects presented with primary liver carcinoma managed by surgical resection. Those patients suffered from chronic HBV infection and were treatment-naive. Samples were taken from five separate regions of every tumor. A primer in the constant region served to generate TCR beta cDNA from 450 to 600 ng of total RNA. Three-round nested multiplex PCR performed with slightly modified ARM-PCR produced the TCR beta libraries. TRBV1-TRBV30 forward primers and a C-beta reverse primer were used in the first two PCR rounds, which each ran for approximately 9 cycles. One entry per CDR3 protein results from TCRdb running MiXCR on the multiplex PCR reads. Of approximately 53,000 distinct CDR3 sequences listed, roughly 80% are singletons.

The TCR originated in a man aged 35 to 55 with primary liver carcinoma and hepatitis B virus infection. The sequenced material came from liver tumor tissue from sampling region 5. Subset: tumor region T5, tumor centre. The rearrangement uses TRBV11-2 and TRBJ2-3; D is uncertain. The CDR3 region is CASSPTGRVNTQYF. CDR3 coding DNA: TGTGCCAGCAGCCCCACGGGCCGGGTAAATACGCAGTATTTT.